This note documents a single TCR beta chain sequence. This clone was seen once. Its antigen is currently not known. There are no base qualities to consult, and no much larger clone falls within one base. This sample was taken from a study of T cell responses to AZD1222 COVID-19 vaccine listed by TCRdb under 2021. The study in broad terms: TCR sequencing was performed for approximately 240 trial participants, of whom around 210 were given two doses of AZD1222 and around 25 were given two doses of MenACWY control vaccine. Trial participants were enrolled by age into subgroups of 18-55, 56-69 and 70-plus years, and around 150, 28 and 57 TCR-sequenced participants, respectively, were included in these subgroups. Points the paper makes about the study in general: Because no day 14 peak-response samples were available, repertoires were characterized only after the peak T cell response. Epitopes outside the regions mutated in the B.1.351 and B.1.1.7 variants were reportedly recognized by nearly half of the unique spike-specific TCRs. Spike-specific TCR breadth and depth rose significantly after two AZD1222 doses compared with day 0 and with MenACWY recipients. Conclusions about previously exposed vaccinees were limited because only a handful of AZD1222 recipients were SARS-CoV-2 seropositive at baseline. In the small 56-69-year group, the increase in depth fell short of significance, most likely because of low power. Most participants were white British and females outnumbered males, and the authors suggested that clonal diversity may have been underestimated. The whole spike protein was spanned by vaccine-associated CD4 TCRs, and dominant responses were seen in regions 160-218 and 743-854.

Per the publication, the time point label means: about 28 days (+/-7) after the second vaccine dose. Because spike-specific TCR depth and breadth did not differ between the two schedules, AZD1222 recipients who got a second dose at roughly 4 weeks were pooled with those who got a second dose at roughly 12 weeks. Vaccinee samples came from UK trials COV001 and COV002, including a single-blind randomized controlled phase 2/3 trial of AZD1222 (ChAdOx1 nCoV-19) in healthy adults. For TCRbeta chain sequencing, PBMC samples from trial participants were taken at day 0 and at day 28 after the second dose. From the cysteine up to the phenylalanine, the CDR3 has a length of 15 residues. The entry retains the CDR3 DNA only, 45 bases that are in frame from base 1. At the junction V is shortened by 3 bases and J by 0 bases; bases outside the gene matches: 3. Taken from the germline V gene, the CDR1 and CDR2 loops are KGHSH and LQKENI.

The CDR3 regions of human TCRbeta chains were analyzed by immunosequencing. The study's processing was this. TCRs in the repertoires were matched against a reference library of SARS-CoV-2-specific TCRs that had been generated with the MIRA antigen-specificity platform. Breadth was defined as the fraction of unique TCRs that were SARS-CoV-2-associated, and depth was defined as the fraction of total T cells that were SARS-CoV-2-associated. Using the MIRA data, every spike-specific TCR was mapped to the spike region that the TCR reacted to and assigned to either a CD4 or a CD8 class. Log10-transformed breadth and depth values were compared by one-way ANOVA with Sidak's multiple comparisons tests. TCRdb re-hosts the immuneACCESS table, in-frame sequences only. Its copies lack some clones; in the studies checked, an unresolved V gene accounts for under half of them, and the cause for the rest is not known. Clone size and V and J calls were adopted from that table, with D and trimming inferred from the DNA. The sample table shows around 140,000 clones, and 80% to 95% are seen once. Approximately 4.3% of the sample is in the top ten clones.

The chain is assembled from TRBV18 and TRBJ2-3, with 7 bases in between that match TRBD1. The clonotype was recovered from an adult who received the AZD1222 COVID-19 vaccine. The source was peripheral blood, collected 28 days after the second AZD1222 dose. The nucleotides are TGTGCCAGCTCACCCGGGACAGCTAGCACAGATACGCAGTATTTT. Its protein reads: CASSPGTASTDTQYF.